These 24 T cell receptor beta chains share one sample of origin, sequenced in a study of blood T cell repertoires in COVID-19. TCRdb's table, derived via immunoSEQ multiplex PCR, lists solely in-frame clones and lacks some. The profile shows 150,000 to 250,000 clones, about 93% of them singletons. The sample was peripheral blood. These receptors came from a man in his thirties or forties with COVID-19, enrolled during active disease.

This clone was observed a single time. This chain uses TRBV7-2 with TRBJ2-5; a possible D gene is TRBD2 (5 bases). In germline, CDR1 is SGHTA, CDR2 FQGNSA. The CDR3 contains 14 residues. Trimming took off 3 bases at V and 1 base at J, with 9 bases between the two ends. CDR3 loop: CASSLFGSQETQYF. The CDR3 DNA reads as TGTGCCAGCAGCTTGTTTGGGAGCCAAGAGACCCAGTACTTC.

This chain joins TRBV10-3 and TRBJ1-1, with 10 bases matching TRBD1. CDR1 and CDR2 (germline): ENHRY, SYGVKD. V lost 0 bases and J lost 4; bases outside the gene matches: 2. The CDR3 has 15 residues. The CDR3 sequence is CAISESTGGGTEAFF. The CDR3 DNA follows: TGTGCCATCAGTGAGTCGACAGGGGGCGGCACTGAAGCTTTCTTT.

This sequence joins TRBV27 and TRBJ1-2; the D gene is possibly TRBD1 (5 bases). This CDR3 contains 15 residues. The V end was cut by 5 bases, the J end by 2 bases, with 15 bases between. Germline V CDR1 and CDR2: MNHEY, SMNVEV (reference sequence). The DNA for the CDR3 is TGTGCCAGCAGTCTCCTGAGCGGGGCAAACTATGGCTACACCTTC. Its translation is CASSLLSGANYGYTF.

This chain links TRBV4-2 with TRBJ2-1; D possibly corresponds to TRBD2 (5 bases). The V end lost 1 base, the J end lost 6 bases, and 16 bases lay between the germline ends. This CDR3 contains 16 residues. Germline CDR1 is LGHNA and CDR2 is YNFKEQ. The chain's CDR3 is CASSQVSGLNLNEQFF. For the CDR3, the DNA is TGTGCCAGCAGCCAAGTAAGCGGACTTAACCTCAATGAGCAGTTCTTC.

The chain uses TRBV27 and TRBJ1-5; D is perhaps TRBD1 (5 bases). Germline V gene data show CDR1 as MNHEY and CDR2 as SMNVEV (reference sequence). V was trimmed by 0 bases and J by 6 bases, leaving 15 bases between them. This CDR3 contains 16 residues. In nucleotides, the CDR3 is TGTGCCAGCAGTTTATCGTGGGGCCTCTCGGGTCAGCCCCAGCATTTT. Translating gives CASSLSWGLSGQPQHF.

The rearrangement links TRBV7-9 to TRBJ1-5, with TRBD1 identical over 7 bases. CDR1 is SEHNR and CDR2 is FQNEAQ in the germline V gene (reference sequence). J gave up 3 bases and V 5 bases, and 10 bases lay outside the gene matches. CDR3 size: 16 residues. Here the CDR3 reads CASSLSGTAINQPQHF. CDR3 in DNA: TGTGCCAGCAGCCTGTCCGGGACAGCGATCAATCAGCCCCAGCATTTT.

V gene TRBV3-1 (or the pseudogene TRBV3-2) combines with J gene TRBJ2-6; D possibly corresponds to TRBD2 (6 bases). Germline V lookup: CDR1 LGHDT, CDR2 YNNKEL (reference sequence). V shed 4 bases and J shed 1 base, with 8 bases lying between them. This CDR3 contains 15 residues. CDR3 sequence: CASSPGRSGANVLTF. The CDR3 DNA reads TGTGCCAGCAGCCCGGGGAGGTCTGGGGCCAACGTCCTGACTTTC.

The gene calls are TRBV6-1 and TRBJ1-2, with a possible D match to TRBD1 (5 bases). Looked up from germline, CDR1 is MNHNS and CDR2 is SASEGT. V lost 0 bases, J lost 4 bases, and 12 bases lay in between. The CDR3 has 15 amino acids. This CDR3 is CASSEAGREGYGYTF. The CDR3 nucleotides are TGTGCCAGCAGTGAAGCCGGCAGGGAGGGCTATGGCTACACCTTC.

V gene TRBV5-1 combines with J gene TRBJ2-5; D is possibly TRBD1 (6 bases). This CDR3 contains 14 residues. Germline V lookup: CDR1 SGHRS, CDR2 YFSETQ. V was shortened by 7 bases and J by 5 bases, with 18 bases between the two germline ends. The DNA for the CDR3 is TGCGCCAGCTCCAAGGACCGGACAGAGGAGACCCAGTACTTC. It specifies CASSKDRTEETQYF.

This chain joins TRBV6-6 and TRBJ1-2, with TRBD1 as a possible D gene (6 bases). This CDR3 comprises 14 residues. V lost 6 bases to trimming and J lost 6 bases, with 17 bases between them. Germline CDR1 reads MNHNY; CDR2 reads SVGAGI (reference sequence). CDR3 sequence (DNA): TGTGCCAGCAGACTCCACGTGGGGGCGGATGGCTACACCTTC. The encoded protein is CASRLHVGADGYTF.

The rearrangement joins TRBV6-5 to TRBJ1-2; 7 nucleotides align to TRBD1. The CDR3 loop spans 14 amino acids. Germline CDR1 MNHEY, CDR2 SVGAGI. Losses at the gene ends were 6 bases for V and 4 bases for J; bases not matched to a gene: 8. DNA for the CDR3: TGTGCCAGCAGGTCACAGGGGTTCGGCTATGGCTACACCTTC. Translating gives CASRSQGFGYGYTF.

This chain uses TRBV5-1 with TRBJ2-1; possible D gene TRBD2, 7 bases. This CDR3 has 16 amino acids. Trimming removed 3 bases at V and 0 bases at J, with 13 bases between. The germline V gene has CDR1 SGHRS and CDR2 YFSETQ. The CDR3 coding sequence is TGCGCCAGCAGCTGGGGGGGGCGGACCTCCTACAATGAGCAGTTCTTC. Its protein product is CASSWGGRTSYNEQFF.

This clone was recorded once. The rearrangement links TRBV3-1 (or the pseudogene TRBV3-2) to TRBJ1-4; 7 positions agree with TRBD1. Germline-derived CDR1 and CDR2 are LGHDT and YNNKEL (reference sequence). Losses at the gene ends were 4 bases for V and 6 bases for J; bases not matched to a gene: 8. CDR3 length: 15 residues. The CDR3 loop reads CASSRQTGRHEKLFF. CDR3 in DNA: TGTGCCAGCAGCCGCCAGACAGGGAGGCATGAAAAACTGTTTTTT.

The chain has TRBV4-1 and TRBJ1-2; no clear D. The V and J ends lost 0 bases and 4 bases respectively, with 3 bases between them. This CDR3 is built from 12 residues. The germline gives CDR1 MGHRA, CDR2 YSYEKL. The CDR3 DNA is TGCGCCAGCAGCCAAGACCTCTATGGCTACACCTTC. Its protein is CASSQDLYGYTF.

The chain recombines TRBV6-5 with TRBJ1-1; D perhaps matches TRBD1 (5 bases). The CDR3 has 15 residues. Between the trimmed V and J ends, which lost 5 bases and 4 bases, there was a span of 17 bases. Germline V CDR1 and CDR2: MNHEY, SVGAGI. This CDR3 is CASSREEGLSTEAFF. In DNA form, the CDR3 reads TGTGCCAGCAGTCGAGAGGAGGGGTTGAGCACTGAAGCTTTCTTT.

This clone has just a few counts. The chain joins TRBV30 to TRBJ2-2; D may be TRBD2 (5 bases). Trimming shortened V by 3 bases and J by 2 bases, and 7 bases separated the two germline ends. The CDR3 spans 13 residues. CDR1 is GTSNPN and CDR2 is SVGIG in the germline V gene (reference sequence). Here the CDR3 DNA reads TGTGCCTGGAGGGGAGACAACACCGGGGAGCTGTTTTTT. Translating gives CAWRGDNTGELFF.

This chain uses TRBV6-5 with TRBJ2-3; 8 bases line up with TRBD2. Germline V lookup: CDR1 MNHEY, CDR2 SVGAGI. V lost 2 bases and J lost 6; bases outside the gene matches: 4. The CDR3 length is 14 residues. The CDR3 coding sequence is TGTGCCAGCAGTTACGGACTAGCAGGCGATACGCAGTATTTT. It translates to CASSYGLAGDTQYF.

The rearrangement links TRBV3-1 (or the pseudogene TRBV3-2) to TRBJ2-3; 9 bases are shared with TRBD1. The CDR3 runs to 15 residues. Germline assignment: CDR1 LGHDT and CDR2 YNNKEL (reference sequence). The J segment lost 3 bases and the V segment lost 3 bases, leaving 4 bases of the junction unmatched. The CDR3 region is CASSQGTGSTDTQYF. CDR3 bases: TGTGCCAGCAGCCAGGGGACAGGGAGTACAGATACGCAGTATTTT.

The V and J genes are TRBV30 and TRBJ2-7; 7 bases are shared with TRBD2. After removal of 2 bases from V and 2 bases from J, the junction contained 15 bases not matched to a gene. Germline CDR1 is GTSNPN and CDR2 is SVGIG (reference sequence). The CDR3 runs to 17 residues. CDR3 sequence (DNA): TGTGCCTGGAGTTTATGGGGGGGGACTGCCTTGGCCTACGAGCAGTACTTC. Its translation is CAWSLWGGTALAYEQYF.

The rearrangement links TRBV29-1 to TRBJ2-3; a possible D gene is TRBD2 (7 bases). CDR1 is SQVTM and CDR2 is ANQGSEA in the germline V gene. The V and J ends lost 4 bases and 0 bases respectively, with 20 bases between them. This CDR3 comprises 17 residues. The CDR3 sequence: CSVVSGGAYTSTDTQYF. Here the CDR3 DNA reads TGCAGCGTTGTGTCGGGGGGCGCTTATACTAGCACAGATACGCAGTATTTT.

The chain is built from TRBV7-3 and TRBJ2-5, with 9 bases identical to TRBD2. The germline gives CDR1 SGHTA, CDR2 FQGTGA. With V trimmed by 5 bases and J by 1 base, 8 bases remained unmatched. CDR3 length: 16 residues. The CDR3 region has the DNA TGTGCCAGCAGCAGGGGACTAGCCCGAGCCCAAGAGACCCAGTACTTC. This sequence encodes CASSRGLARAQETQYF.

The chain links TRBV2 to TRBJ1-5; 8 positions match TRBD1. The germline gives CDR1 SNHLY, CDR2 FYNNEI. The J segment lost 6 bases and the V segment lost 8 bases, leaving 9 bases of the junction unmatched. This CDR3 is 14 amino acids long. The CDR3 region is CASGGTGGRQPQHF. In nucleotides, the CDR3 is TGTGCCAGCGGAGGTACAGGGGGACGTCAGCCCCAGCATTTT.

This CDR3 reads CASSLVRAGMGGSTEAFF. The CDR3 bases are TGTGCCAGCAGCTTAGTCCGCGCAGGGATGGGAGGAAGCACTGAAGCTTTCTTT. This chain links TRBV7-9 with TRBJ1-1; D perhaps matches TRBD1 (5 bases). Germline V lookup: CDR1 SEHNR, CDR2 FQNEAQ (reference sequence). This CDR3 has 18 amino acids. Trimming cost V 1 base and J 4 bases, with 22 bases left between them.

The rearrangement joins TRBV3-1 (or the pseudogene TRBV3-2) to TRBJ1-2, with 9 bases fitting TRBD1. CDR3 length: 15 amino acids. J was trimmed by 7 bases and V by 4 bases; bases with no gene match: 10. In germline, CDR1 is LGHDT, CDR2 YNNKEL (reference sequence). DNA of the CDR3: TGTGCCAGCAGCCTAGACGGGACAGGGCTTTCTGGCTACACCTTC. It yields the protein CASSLDGTGLSGYTF.